The rows below give T cell receptor beta chains drawn from one sample of a study of T cell responses to AZD1222 COVID-19 vaccine. Measured with immunoSEQ multiplex PCR; TCRdb has only the in-frame clones, and not every one. The sample lists around 89,000 clones, around 86% seen once, with roughly 10% in the top ten. Sequences were derived from peripheral blood, sampled on day 0 of AZD1222 vaccination. Receptors originate from an adult in good health. The CDR3 runs from the conserved cysteine through the conserved F or W. The D gene is left open where the match is weak. Not every row has a clone size; where given, it reads once, few, many or a size class.

- | TRBJ1-2 | - | TRBV4-1 | 15 | TGCGCCAGCAGCCAAGTCGGCAGGGTGGAATATGGCTACACCTTC | CASSQVGRVEYGYTF
TRBD2 | TRBJ2-1 | once | TRBV19 | 16 | TGTGCCAGTAGTATAAGGGGGACTAGCGTTAGGGATGAGCAGTTCTTC | CASSIRGTSVRDEQFF
- | TRBJ1-3 | - | TRBV6-4 | 15 | TGTGCCACTCCCGGGCCCGGACCTTCTGGAAACACCATATATTTT | CATPGPGPSGNTIYF
- | TRBJ1-1 | - | TRBV2 | 14 | TGTGCCAGCAGGGGGGACGGTAAATTCACTGAAGCTTTCTTT | CASRGDGKFTEAFF
- | TRBJ1-4 | - | TRBV5-8 | 13 | TGTGCCAGCCGACGGGATGTAGATGAAAAACTGTTTTTT | CASRRDVDEKLFF
- | TRBJ2-1 | once | TRBV18 | 16 | TGTGCCAGCTCAAACGCGGCCCCGAGCTCCTACAATGAGCAGTTCTTC | CASSNAAPSSYNEQFF
- | TRBJ1-1 | - | TRBV7-3 | 13 | TGTGCCAGCAGCTTAGGGGCAGGCACTGAAGCTTTCTTT | CASSLGAGTEAFF
- | TRBJ1-1 | - | TRBV15 | 16 | TGTGCCACCAGCAGAGATCTTGCACAGGCGGGGGCTGAAGCTTTCTTT | CATSRDLAQAGAEAFF
- | TRBJ1-2 | - | TRBV7-2 | 12 | TGTGCCAGCACCCCGGGGAACTATGGCTACACCTTC | CASTPGNYGYTF
- | TRBJ1-1 | - | TRBV18 | 16 | TGTGCCAGCTCACCAGAGATGATAAACGTGGGCACTGAAGCTTTCTTT | CASSPEMINVGTEAFF
- | TRBJ2-1 | - | TRBV27 | 16 | TGTGCCAGCAGTTTTTTGCGGGGCGCGAACTACAATGAGCAGTTCTTC | CASSFLRGANYNEQFF
- | TRBJ2-7 | - | TRBV5-1 | 15 | TGCGCCAGCAGCTTGCAGGCAGGCCCAGAACACGAGCAGTACTTC | CASSLQAGPEHEQYF
- | TRBJ2-2 | - | TRBV30 | 13 | TGTGCCTGGAGTGTACGGAACACCGGGGAGCTGTTTTTT | CAWSVRNTGELFF
- | TRBJ2-5 | - | TRBV18 | 16 | TGTGCCAGCTCACGGTTGATTGGGGGTGATCAAGAGACCCAGTACTTC | CASSRLIGGDQETQYF
TRBD1 | TRBJ2-1 | - | TRBV11-2 | 16 | TGTGCCAGCAGCACCTTACAGGGGATGTCCGTCAATGAGCAGTTCTTC | CASSTLQGMSVNEQFF
- | TRBJ1-2 | - | TRBV14 | 13 | TGTGCCAGCAGCCATATTGACAGGCCCAGCTACACCTTC | CASSHIDRPSYTF
- | TRBJ2-7 | - | TRBV5-1 | 13 | TGCGCCAGCAGCCCCGGTGGATCCTACGAGCAGTACTTC | CASSPGGSYEQYF